The 7 T cell receptor beta chains in this list originate from one sample, sequenced in a study of vaccination effects on CD4 cells after COVID-19. Clones were read by immunoSEQ multiplex PCR, and TCRdb kept only the in-frame ones, dropping some. Altogether about 74,000 clones are present, approximately 71% being singletons, with the ten largest covering over 2%. Researchers isolated CD4+ T cells once around 11 days of culture had elapsed. These receptors have no known antigen. Sequencing was performed on CD4+ T cells from PBMCs cultured without peptide, taken before COVID-19 vaccination. The receptors originated from a human donor who received a COVID-19 vaccine.

In regard to this clone: Because the CDR3's place on the DNA is in doubt, the DNA is left out and the CDR3 is given as listed by TCRdb. The rearrangement uses TRBV5-6 and TRBJ1-3. A total of 14 residues make up the CDR3, ends included. CDR1 and CDR2 from the germline V gene are SGHDT and YYEEEE. CDR3 region: CASSPVGSGTIVYF.

Worth noting for this clone: The sample carries other DNA sequences with the same CDR3. The chain recombines TRBV24-1 with TRBJ2-2, with D tentatively TRBD1 (5 bases). This CDR3 comprises 15 residues. CDR1 and CDR2 (germline): KGHDR, SFDVKD. Between the trimmed V and J ends, which lost 3 bases and 1 base, there was a span of 8 bases. The CDR3 DNA follows: TGTGCCACCAGTGATCCAGGACAGAACACCGGGGAGCTGTTTTTT. Amino acid sequence: CATSDPGQNTGELFF.

This clone turned up a few times. J is TRBJ2-1 and V is TRBV12-3 or TRBV12-4, with TRBD2 matching over 8 bases. The junction had 4 bases not matched to a gene; V was cut back by 0 bases and J by 12 bases. This CDR3 is 13 amino acids long. The CDR3 nucleotides are TGTGCCAGCAGTTTAGCTACGGGGGGGTTGCAGTTCTTC. This gives the protein CASSLATGGLQFF.

The V call is TRBV5-8, the J call TRBJ2-3, with unresolved D. CDR3 size: 16 residues. The germline CDR1 and CDR2 sequences are SGHTS and YDEGEE. V lost 7 bases and J lost 0, with 18 bases in between. The CDR3 here is CASPSLASFSTDTQYF. CDR3 in DNA: TGTGCCAGCCCTTCCTTGGCATCCTTCAGCACAGATACGCAGTATTTT.

V and J are TRBV6-5 and TRBJ2-7; 10 bases are shared with TRBD1. The J segment lost 0 bases and the V segment lost 6 bases, leaving 5 bases of the junction unmatched. The CDR3 extends over 15 amino acids. Germline V CDR1 and CDR2: MNHEY, SVGAGI. The CDR3 spells CASSADRGPSYEQYV. In nucleotides, the CDR3 is TGTGCCAGCAGCGCCGACAGGGGGCCCTCCTACGAGCAGTACGTC.

This clone was observed a handful of times. The V and J genes are TRBV7-3 and TRBJ1-1; 9 nucleotides match TRBD1. The V and J ends lost 5 bases and 3 bases, in that order; junction bases with no gene match: 4. This CDR3 is 14 amino acids long. The V gene's germline CDR1 is SGHTA and CDR2 FQGTGA. The DNA for the CDR3 is TGTGCCAGCAGCCCACAGGGGGCGGACACTGAAGCTTTCTTT. It translates to CASSPQGADTEAFF.

The chain links TRBV5-1 to TRBJ2-3, with D perhaps matching TRBD1 or TRBD2 (5 bases each). V was clipped by 0 bases and J by 1 base, with 9 bases between them. The length of the CDR3 is 15 residues. Germline V lookup: CDR1 SGHRS, CDR2 YFSETQ. In nucleotides, the CDR3 is TGCGCCAGCAGCTTGGCCCTGGGGGGCACAGATACGCAGTATTTT. Its protein product is CASSLALGGTDTQYF.